Only a few counts were recorded for the clone carrying this TCR beta chain. Its cognate antigen is unknown. The CDR3 extends 3 residues past the end of the read, so its final part is completed from the germline J gene. The record originates from a study of T cell clonality in common variable immunodeficiency. Of CVID subjects, 15 were female and about 28 male, mean age about 40. Caucasian heritage predominated among both patients and controls. No CVID subject was ill or on immunomodulatory drugs when sampled. Study results and limitations: In common variable immunodeficiency, TCR beta chains reportedly carried fewer deletions and N-nucleotide insertions.

Some clones are missing from TCRdb's copy, which holds only in-frame ones; the method was immunoSEQ multiplex PCR. The sample gives approximately 7,800 clones, none seen only once, and the top ten clones hold approximately 5.4%. Germline V lookup: CDR1 SEHNR, CDR2 FQNEAQ (reference sequence). Trimming took 5 bases from V and 7 from J; bases not matched to a gene: 7. The CDR3 has 14 residues. The rearrangement joins TRBV7-9 to TRBJ2-3; TRBD1 aligns across 9 bases. Sequencing was performed on peripheral blood mononuclear cells. The origin of this receptor is a human donor with common variable immunodeficiency. The chain's CDR3 is CASSPRDREHTQYF. The sequenced CDR3 bases are TGTGCCAGCAGCCCCCGGGACAGGGAGCATACG. Full variable domain (rest looked up from reference TRBV7-9 and TRBJ2-3): DTGVSQNPRHKITKRGQNVTFRCDPISEHNRLYWYRQTLGQGPEFLTYFQNEAQLEKSRLLSDRFSAERPKGSFSTLEIQRTEQGDSAMYLCASSPRDREHTQYFGPGTRLTVL.